This is a list of T cell receptor beta chains from one sample in a study of CD8+CD57+ T cells in acquired aplastic anemia. Using its own MiXCR run on the reads, TCRdb lists one record per CDR3 protein. The sample has 86,000 or so distinct CDR3 sequences, under 50% seen once; the top ten hold approximately 61%. The sequenced sample consisted of sorted CD4+, CD8+, or CD8+CD57+ T cells (not recorded which) from PBMCs. The receptor source for this set is a human donor in good health, serving as a control. Each CDR3 is given with its conserved first and last residue. A D gene is named only where the DNA matches it firmly. Clone size, where shown, is once, few, many, or a class for clones that have expanded.

v_gene: TRBV10-3; d_gene: TRBD1; abundance: -; j_gene: TRBJ1-1; len: 14; CDR3nt: TGTGCCATCAGACCGGGGACAGCGGGGACTGAAGCTTTCTTT; CDR3aa: CAIRPGTAGTEAFF
v_gene: TRBV15; d_gene: -; abundance: -; j_gene: TRBJ2-7; len: 14; CDR3nt: TGTGCCACCAGCGGGGACGGCTTCTACTACGAGCAGTACTTC; CDR3aa: CATSGDGFYYEQYF
v_gene: TRBV30; d_gene: TRBD1; abundance: -; j_gene: TRBJ1-5; len: 14; CDR3nt: TGTGCCTGGAGTGAAGGACAGGGGAATCAGCCCCAGCATTTT; CDR3aa: CAWSEGQGNQPQHF
v_gene: TRBV20-1; d_gene: TRBD2; abundance: -; j_gene: TRBJ2-7; len: 15; CDR3nt: TGCAGTGCTTTCCAAGCGGGGGGGGTGACCTACGAGCAGTACTTC; CDR3aa: CSAFQAGGVTYEQYF
v_gene: TRBV7-9; d_gene: -; abundance: many; j_gene: TRBJ2-1; len: 14; CDR3nt: TGTGCCACCGACCAGACAGGGGAGGGAAATGAGCAGTTCTTC; CDR3aa: CATDQTGEGNEQFF
v_gene: TRBV20-1; d_gene: TRBD1; abundance: many; j_gene: TRBJ2-1; len: 14; CDR3nt: TGCAGTGGGGGACAGGGTGACGGCAACCATGAGCAGTTCTTC; CDR3aa: CSGGQGDGNHEQFF
v_gene: TRBV2; d_gene: -; abundance: many; j_gene: TRBJ1-5; len: 17; CDR3nt: TGTGCCAGCAGTGACCGGCGGGGGGCTCCTAGCAATCAGCCCCAGCATTTT; CDR3aa: CASSDRRGAPSNQPQHF
v_gene: TRBV9; d_gene: TRBD2; abundance: many; j_gene: TRBJ2-3; len: 16; CDR3nt: TGTGCCAGCAGCGTAGTCGCGGCGGGGGGCACAGATACGCAGTATTTT; CDR3aa: CASSVVAAGGTDTQYF
v_gene: TRBV25-1; d_gene: -; abundance: -; j_gene: TRBJ2-3; len: 14; CDR3nt: TGTGCCAGCTCACTCCCTTTGGAGGCAGATACGCAGTATTTT; CDR3aa: CASSLPLEADTQYF
v_gene: TRBV15; d_gene: -; abundance: -; j_gene: TRBJ2-5; len: 14; CDR3nt: TGTGCCACCAGCAGGGGAGGAGTTGGGGAGACCCAGTACTTC; CDR3aa: CATSRGGVGETQYF
v_gene: TRBV4-3; d_gene: TRBD2; abundance: -; j_gene: TRBJ2-1; len: 15; CDR3nt: TGCGCCAGCAGCCAAGGAATTGTCGGGGGGGATGAGCAGTTCTTC; CDR3aa: CASSQGIVGGDEQFF
v_gene: TRBV13; d_gene: TRBD1; abundance: once; j_gene: TRBJ1-2; len: 13; CDR3nt: TGTGCCAGCAGACCCGGGACAGACTATGGCTACACCTTC; CDR3aa: CASRPGTDYGYTF
v_gene: TRBV7-3; d_gene: -; abundance: -; j_gene: TRBJ1-2; len: 11; CDR3nt: TGTGCCAGCAGCCCCCGAACTGGCTACACCTTC; CDR3aa: CASSPRTGYTF
v_gene: TRBV29-1; d_gene: TRBD2; abundance: -; j_gene: TRBJ2-7; len: 14; CDR3nt: TGCAGCGTTGTTGTGAGCGGGGGGGACTACGAGCAGTACTTC; CDR3aa: CSVVVSGGDYEQYF
v_gene: TRBV12-3/TRBV12-4; d_gene: -; abundance: -; j_gene: TRBJ2-2; len: 15; CDR3nt: TGTGCCAGCAGCAACTTCGGGGGCGACACCGGGGAGCTGTTTTTT; CDR3aa: CASSNFGGDTGELFF
v_gene: TRBV10-3; d_gene: -; abundance: few; j_gene: TRBJ2-2; len: 14; CDR3nt: TGTGCCATCAGTGATAGCGGCCACACCGGGGAGCTGTTTTTT; CDR3aa: CAISDSGHTGELFF
v_gene: TRBV29-1; d_gene: -; abundance: many; j_gene: TRBJ1-4; len: 15; CDR3nt: TGCAGCGTTGAAGTAGGCGGGGGAGCTAATGAAAAACTGTTTTTT; CDR3aa: CSVEVGGGANEKLFF
v_gene: TRBV14; d_gene: -; abundance: -; j_gene: TRBJ1-1; len: 14; CDR3nt: TGTGCCAGCAGCCAAGGGGGGGAACACACTGAAGCTTTCTTT; CDR3aa: CASSQGGEHTEAFF
v_gene: TRBV6-5; d_gene: -; abundance: few; j_gene: TRBJ1-1; len: 12; CDR3nt: TGTGCCAGCAGTTACGGGGATACTGAAGCTTTCTTT; CDR3aa: CASSYGDTEAFF
v_gene: TRBV20-1; d_gene: TRBD1; abundance: few; j_gene: TRBJ1-4; len: 13; CDR3nt: TGCAGTGCTAAGGACAGGGTGGTGGGGAAACTGTTTTTT; CDR3aa: CSAKDRVVGKLFF
v_gene: TRBV20-1; d_gene: TRBD2; abundance: -; j_gene: TRBJ2-7; len: 14; CDR3nt: TGCAGTGCTCAGCGGGAGGGCCGACACTACGAGCAGTACTTC; CDR3aa: CSAQREGRHYEQYF
v_gene: TRBV12-3/TRBV12-4; d_gene: -; abundance: -; j_gene: TRBJ1-1; len: 13; CDR3nt: TGTGCCAGCAGTTTAATCGCCAACACTGAAGCTTTCTTT; CDR3aa: CASSLIANTEAFF
v_gene: TRBV2; d_gene: TRBD1; abundance: -; j_gene: TRBJ2-7; len: 13; CDR3nt: TGTGCCAGCAGTCCAGGACAGGGGAACGAGCAGTACTTC; CDR3aa: CASSPGQGNEQYF
v_gene: TRBV25-1; d_gene: -; abundance: many; j_gene: TRBJ1-2; len: 14; CDR3nt: TGTGCCAGCAGTGATTACGACGTTAACTATGGCTACACCTTC; CDR3aa: CASSDYDVNYGYTF
v_gene: TRBV18; d_gene: -; abundance: -; j_gene: TRBJ2-3; len: 16; CDR3nt: TGTGCCAGCTCGCCTTTAGGACAGATCGACACAGATACGCAGTATTTT; CDR3aa: CASSPLGQIDTDTQYF
v_gene: TRBV25-1; d_gene: TRBD1; abundance: many; j_gene: TRBJ2-3; len: 13; CDR3nt: TGCGCCAGCAGTGAGACAGGGACAGATACGCAGTATTTT; CDR3aa: CASSETGTDTQYF
v_gene: TRBV10-3; d_gene: -; abundance: -; j_gene: TRBJ2-3; len: 13; CDR3nt: TGTGCCATAAGGGGACCCAGCACAGGTACGCAGTATTTT; CDR3aa: CAIRGPSTGTQYF
v_gene: TRBV10-2; d_gene: -; abundance: -; j_gene: TRBJ1-6; len: 15; CDR3nt: TGCGCCAGCAGTGAGTCGGTGATGGTTTATTCACCCCTCCACTTT; CDR3aa: CASSESVMVYSPLHF
v_gene: TRBV24-1; d_gene: TRBD1; abundance: many; j_gene: TRBJ2-4; len: 13; CDR3nt: TGTGCCACCAGTGATAGGGACAGCTCTATTCAGTACTTC; CDR3aa: CATSDRDSSIQYF
v_gene: TRBV6-2/TRBV6-3; d_gene: -; abundance: few; j_gene: TRBJ1-6; len: 18; CDR3nt: TGTGCCAGCAGTTACAACCCCCCCCGTGGGGCGGTAAATTCACCCCTCCACTTT; CDR3aa: CASSYNPPRGAVNSPLHF
v_gene: TRBV6-1; d_gene: TRBD2; abundance: -; j_gene: TRBJ2-3; len: 17; CDR3nt: TGTGCCTGCAAATCGGCGGGGGGGATCTGGAGCACAGATACGCAGTATTTT; CDR3aa: CACKSAGGIWSTDTQYF
v_gene: TRBV20-1; d_gene: -; abundance: -; j_gene: TRBJ2-7; len: 12; CDR3nt: TGCAGTGCACCAGGACTTATCGGTGAGCAGTACTTC; CDR3aa: CSAPGLIGEQYF
v_gene: TRBV15; d_gene: -; abundance: -; j_gene: TRBJ1-6; len: 14; CDR3nt: TGTGCCACCAGGAGGGACACCACAAATTCACCCCTCCACTTT; CDR3aa: CATRRDTTNSPLHF
v_gene: TRBV7-2; d_gene: -; abundance: once; j_gene: TRBJ1-5; len: 13; CDR3nt: TGTGCCAGCAGCCTAACAACGGCTCAGCCCCAGCATTTT; CDR3aa: CASSLTTAQPQHF
v_gene: TRBV5-1; d_gene: -; abundance: many; j_gene: TRBJ2-7; len: 15; CDR3nt: TGCGCCAGCAGCCAATCACGGGAGATCTCCTACGAGCAGTACTTC; CDR3aa: CASSQSREISYEQYF
v_gene: TRBV15; d_gene: -; abundance: -; j_gene: TRBJ1-1; len: 14; CDR3nt: TGTGCCACCAGCCTCCCCTCGGCGGGAGGGCGGCCTTTCTTT; CDR3aa: CATSLPSAGGRPFF
v_gene: TRBV5-1; d_gene: -; abundance: -; j_gene: TRBJ2-3; len: 15; CDR3nt: TGCGCCAGCGGGTTGTCTCAAACTAGCACAGGTACGCAGTATTTT; CDR3aa: CASGLSQTSTGTQYF
v_gene: TRBV20-1; d_gene: -; abundance: -; j_gene: TRBJ1-2; len: 10; CDR3nt: TGCAGTGCTAGTAGGGAGGGCTACACCTTC; CDR3aa: CSASREGYTF
v_gene: TRBV7-2; d_gene: -; abundance: -; j_gene: TRBJ1-5; len: 16; CDR3nt: TGTGCCAGCAGCTTAGTGCCGGCAGGGGATAATCAGCCCCAGCATTTT; CDR3aa: CASSLVPAGDNQPQHF
v_gene: TRBV10-1; d_gene: -; abundance: few; j_gene: TRBJ1-1; len: 17; CDR3nt: TGCGCCAGCAGTGAGTCGGGAGGGCACCTCTGTGACACTGAAGCTTTCTTT; CDR3aa: CASSESGGHLCDTEAFF
v_gene: TRBV27; d_gene: TRBD1; abundance: few; j_gene: TRBJ1-2; len: 15; CDR3nt: TGTGCCAGCAGTTTAGTAGGACAGGGTTTCCATGGCTACACCTTC; CDR3aa: CASSLVGQGFHGYTF
v_gene: TRBV12-3/TRBV12-4; d_gene: -; abundance: many; j_gene: TRBJ2-7; len: 16; CDR3nt: TGTGCCAGCAGTTTTTCGGGAGAGTTCAGATCCTACGAGCAGTACTTC; CDR3aa: CASSFSGEFRSYEQYF
v_gene: TRBV12-3/TRBV12-4; d_gene: TRBD1; abundance: -; j_gene: TRBJ1-5; len: 18; CDR3nt: TGTGCCAGCAGGTTGTCCCGCCTCCGGGACAGGAGCAATCAGCCCCAGCATTTT; CDR3aa: CASRLSRLRDRSNQPQHF
v_gene: TRBV10-3; d_gene: -; abundance: many; j_gene: TRBJ1-6; len: 14; CDR3nt: TGTGCCATCAGTGAGTCCTGGGGGAATTCACCCCTCCACTTT; CDR3aa: CAISESWGNSPLHF
v_gene: TRBV25-1; d_gene: TRBD2; abundance: few; j_gene: TRBJ2-3; len: 15; CDR3nt: TGTGCCAGCAGCCGGACTAGCGGGGGGGGGGATACGCAGTATTTT; CDR3aa: CASSRTSGGGDTQYF
v_gene: TRBV10-1; d_gene: -; abundance: -; j_gene: TRBJ1-2; len: 9; CDR3nt: TGCGCCATCGCCAGGGATCACACCTTC; CDR3aa: CAIARDHTF
v_gene: TRBV11-1; d_gene: -; abundance: few; j_gene: TRBJ2-2; len: 17; CDR3nt: TGTGCCAGCAGCCTTCCTAGCGTAGCATCGAACACCGGGGAGCTGTTTTTT; CDR3aa: CASSLPSVASNTGELFF
v_gene: TRBV25-1; d_gene: TRBD2; abundance: -; j_gene: TRBJ2-7; len: 15; CDR3nt: TGTGCCAGCACCCCTGGGGGGGGACCCTACCCCGAGCAGTACTTC; CDR3aa: CASTPGGGPYPEQYF
v_gene: TRBV27; d_gene: -; abundance: few; j_gene: TRBJ2-5; len: 13; CDR3nt: TGTGCCAGCAGTAGGGCCAGCCAAGAGACCCAGTACTTC; CDR3aa: CASSRASQETQYF
v_gene: TRBV7-9; d_gene: -; abundance: -; j_gene: TRBJ2-7; len: 13; CDR3nt: TGTGCCAGCAGCTTAGCGGTCGCGGGCGAGCAGTACTTC; CDR3aa: CASSLAVAGEQYF